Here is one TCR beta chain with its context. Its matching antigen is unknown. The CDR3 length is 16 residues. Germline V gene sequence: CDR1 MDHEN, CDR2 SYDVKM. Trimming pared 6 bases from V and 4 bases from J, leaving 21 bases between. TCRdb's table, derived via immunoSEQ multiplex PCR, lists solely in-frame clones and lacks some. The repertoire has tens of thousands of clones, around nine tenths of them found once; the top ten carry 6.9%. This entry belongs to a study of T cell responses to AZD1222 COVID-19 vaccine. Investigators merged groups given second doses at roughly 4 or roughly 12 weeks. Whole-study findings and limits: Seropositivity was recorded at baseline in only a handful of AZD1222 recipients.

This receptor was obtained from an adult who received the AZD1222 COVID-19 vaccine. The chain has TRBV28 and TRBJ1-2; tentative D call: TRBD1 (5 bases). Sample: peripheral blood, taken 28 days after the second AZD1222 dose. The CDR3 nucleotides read TGTGCCAGCAGCCAACAGGTGGGGGTAGGGACCTATGGCTACACCTTC. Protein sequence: CASSQQVGVGTYGYTF.